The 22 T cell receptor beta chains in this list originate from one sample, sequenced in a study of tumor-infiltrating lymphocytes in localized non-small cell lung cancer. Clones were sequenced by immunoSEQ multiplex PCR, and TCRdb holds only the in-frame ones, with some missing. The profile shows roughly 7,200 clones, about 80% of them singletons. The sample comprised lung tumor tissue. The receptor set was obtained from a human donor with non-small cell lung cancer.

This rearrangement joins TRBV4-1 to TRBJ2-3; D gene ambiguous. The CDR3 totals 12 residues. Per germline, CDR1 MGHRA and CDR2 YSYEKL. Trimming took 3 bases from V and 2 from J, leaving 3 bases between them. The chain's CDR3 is CASSHDTDTQYF. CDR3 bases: TGCGCCAGCAGCCATGACACAGATACGCAGTATTTT.

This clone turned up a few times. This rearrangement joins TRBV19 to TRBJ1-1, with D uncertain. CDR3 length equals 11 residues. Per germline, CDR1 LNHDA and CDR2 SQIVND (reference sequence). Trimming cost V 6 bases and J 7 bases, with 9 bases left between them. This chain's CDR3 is CASSSDYEAFF. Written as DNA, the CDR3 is TGTGCCAGTAGCTCGGACTATGAAGCTTTCTTT. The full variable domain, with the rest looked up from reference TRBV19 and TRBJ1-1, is DGGITQSPKYLFRKEGQNVTLSCEQNLNHDAMYWYRQDPGQGLRLIYYSQIVNDFQKGDIAEGYSVSREKKESFPLTVTSAQKNPTAFYLCASSSDYEAFFGQGTRLTVV.

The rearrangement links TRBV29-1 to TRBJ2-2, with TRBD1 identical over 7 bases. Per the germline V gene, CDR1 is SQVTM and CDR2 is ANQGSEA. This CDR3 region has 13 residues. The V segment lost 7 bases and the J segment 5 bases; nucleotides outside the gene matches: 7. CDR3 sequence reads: CSAPDRDTGELFF. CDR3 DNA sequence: TGCAGCGCCCCTGACAGGGATACCGGGGAGCTGTTTTTT.

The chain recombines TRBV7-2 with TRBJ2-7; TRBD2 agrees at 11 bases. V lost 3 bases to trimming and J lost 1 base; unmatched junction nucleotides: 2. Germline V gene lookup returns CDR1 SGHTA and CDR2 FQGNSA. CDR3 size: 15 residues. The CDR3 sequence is CASSLGLADSYEQYF. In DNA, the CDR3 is TGTGCCAGCAGCTTGGGACTAGCGGATTCCTACGAGCAGTACTTC.

CDR3 DNA: TGCAGCGTTACAGGGGGAGGTACTGAAGCTTTCTTT. Translated, it gives CSVTGGGTEAFF. The genes are TRBV29-1 and TRBJ1-1; 8 bases line up with TRBD1. J lost 5 bases, V lost 5 bases, and 4 bases had no gene match. Germline V lookup: CDR1 SQVTM, CDR2 ANQGSEA. The CDR3 contains 12 residues.

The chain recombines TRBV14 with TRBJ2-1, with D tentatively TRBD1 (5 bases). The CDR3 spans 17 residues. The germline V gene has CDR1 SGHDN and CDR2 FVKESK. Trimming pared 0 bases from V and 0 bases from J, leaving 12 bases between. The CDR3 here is CASSQDNSDISYNEQFF. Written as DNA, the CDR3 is TGTGCCAGCAGCCAAGATAACTCGGACATCTCCTACAATGAGCAGTTCTTC. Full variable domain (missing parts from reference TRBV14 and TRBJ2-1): EAGVTQFPSHSVIEKGQTVTLRCDPISGHDNLYWYRRVMGKEIKFLLHFVKESKQDESGMPNNRFLAERTGGTYSTLKVQPAELEDSGVYFCASSQDNSDISYNEQFFGPGTRLTVL.

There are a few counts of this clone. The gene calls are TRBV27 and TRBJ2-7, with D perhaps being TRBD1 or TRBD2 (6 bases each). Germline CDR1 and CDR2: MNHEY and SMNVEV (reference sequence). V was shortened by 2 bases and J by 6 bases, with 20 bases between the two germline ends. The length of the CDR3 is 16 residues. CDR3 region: CASSLSRGRSTGEQYF. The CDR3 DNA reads TGTGCCAGCAGTTTAAGTAGGGGGAGGAGCACAGGCGAGCAGTACTTC.

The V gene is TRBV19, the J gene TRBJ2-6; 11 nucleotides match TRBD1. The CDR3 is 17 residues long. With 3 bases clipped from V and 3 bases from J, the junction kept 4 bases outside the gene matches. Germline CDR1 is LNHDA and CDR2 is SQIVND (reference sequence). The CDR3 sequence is CASSIRDRGIGANVLTF. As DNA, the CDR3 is TGTGCCAGTAGTATCCGGGACAGGGGGATTGGGGCCAACGTCCTGACTTTC. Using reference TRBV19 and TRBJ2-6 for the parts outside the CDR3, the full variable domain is DGGITQSPKYLFRKEGQNVTLSCEQNLNHDAMYWYRQDPGQGLRLIYYSQIVNDFQKGDIAEGYSVSREKKESFPLTVTSAQKNPTAFYLCASSIRDRGIGANVLTFGAGSRLTVL.

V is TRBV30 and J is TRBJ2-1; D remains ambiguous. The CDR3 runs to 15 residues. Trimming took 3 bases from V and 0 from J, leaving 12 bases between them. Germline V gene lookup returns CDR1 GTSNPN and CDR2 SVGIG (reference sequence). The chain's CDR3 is CAWRAPSISYNEQFF. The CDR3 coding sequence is TGTGCCTGGAGGGCTCCCTCGATCTCCTACAATGAGCAGTTCTTC. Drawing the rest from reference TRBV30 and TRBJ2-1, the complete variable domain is SQTIHQWPATLVQPVGSPLSLECTVEGTSNPNLYWYRQAAGRGLQLLFYSVGIGQISSEVPQNLSASRPQDRQFILSSKKLLLSDSGFYLCAWRAPSISYNEQFFGPGTRLTVL.

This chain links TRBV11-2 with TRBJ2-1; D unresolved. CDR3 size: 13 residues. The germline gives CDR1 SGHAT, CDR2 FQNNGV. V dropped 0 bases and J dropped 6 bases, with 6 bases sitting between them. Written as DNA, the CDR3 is TGTGCCAGCAGCTTAGATTTCGGCAATGAGCAGTTCTTC. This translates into CASSLDFGNEQFF.

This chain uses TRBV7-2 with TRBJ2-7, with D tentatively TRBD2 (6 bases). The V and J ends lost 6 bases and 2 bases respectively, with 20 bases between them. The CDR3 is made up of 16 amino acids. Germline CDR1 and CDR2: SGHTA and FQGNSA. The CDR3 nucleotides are TGTGCCAGCAGTCCCCTAGGAGGGAGCGGCACCTACGAGCAGTACTTC. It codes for CASSPLGGSGTYEQYF.

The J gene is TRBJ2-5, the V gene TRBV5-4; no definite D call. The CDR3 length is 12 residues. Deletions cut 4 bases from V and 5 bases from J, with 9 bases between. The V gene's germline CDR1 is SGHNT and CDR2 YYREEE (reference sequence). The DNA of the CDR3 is TGTGCCAGCAGCAGTGGGCTGGAGACCCAGTACTTC. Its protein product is CASSSGLETQYF.

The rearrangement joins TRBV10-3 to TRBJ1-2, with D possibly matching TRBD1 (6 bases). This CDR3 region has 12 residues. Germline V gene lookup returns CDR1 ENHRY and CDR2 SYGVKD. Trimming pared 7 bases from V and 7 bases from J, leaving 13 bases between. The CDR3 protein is CAINRGQGGYTF. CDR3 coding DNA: TGTGCCATCAATCGGGGGCAGGGTGGCTACACCTTC.

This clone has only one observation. Here the CDR3 DNA reads TGCAGCGTTCCCCCTCGCGGGGCCTCGAACACTGAAGCTTTCTTT. Residues: CSVPPRGASNTEAFF. V and J are TRBV29-1 and TRBJ1-1; a weak D match, TRBD1 (5 bases). The CDR3 is 15 residues long. In germline, CDR1 is SQVTM, CDR2 ANQGSEA. Trimming removed 5 bases from V and 1 base from J, with 17 bases in between.

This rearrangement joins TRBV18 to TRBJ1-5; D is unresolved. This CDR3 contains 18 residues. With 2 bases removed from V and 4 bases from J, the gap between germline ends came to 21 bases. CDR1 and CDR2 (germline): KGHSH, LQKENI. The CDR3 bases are TGTGCCAGCTCACCAAGGCACCCCGAGCCATTTCGGAATCAGCCCCAGCATTTT. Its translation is CASSPRHPEPFRNQPQHF.

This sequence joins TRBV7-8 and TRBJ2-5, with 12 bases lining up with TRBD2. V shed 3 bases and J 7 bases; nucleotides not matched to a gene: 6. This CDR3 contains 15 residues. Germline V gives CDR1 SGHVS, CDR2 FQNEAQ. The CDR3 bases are TGTGCCAGCAGCTTGACTAGCGGGAGACTTTCGACCCAGTACTTC. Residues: CASSLTSGRLSTQYF.

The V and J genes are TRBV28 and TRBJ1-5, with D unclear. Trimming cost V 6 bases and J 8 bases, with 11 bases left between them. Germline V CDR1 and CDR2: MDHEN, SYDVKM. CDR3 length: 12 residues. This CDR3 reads CASREGMKPQHF. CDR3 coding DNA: TGTGCCAGCAGGGAGGGTATGAAGCCCCAGCATTTT. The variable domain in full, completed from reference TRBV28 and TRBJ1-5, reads DVKVTQSSRYLVKRTGEKVFLECVQDMDHENMFWYRQDPGLGLRLIYFSYDVKMKEKGDIPEGYSVSREKKERFSLILESASTNQTSMYLCASREGMKPQHFGDGTRLSIL.

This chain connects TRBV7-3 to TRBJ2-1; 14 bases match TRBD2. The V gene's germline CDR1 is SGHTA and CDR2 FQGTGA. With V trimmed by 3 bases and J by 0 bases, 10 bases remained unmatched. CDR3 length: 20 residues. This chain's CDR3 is CASSFTGTSGRLSSYNEQFF. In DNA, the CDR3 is TGTGCCAGCAGCTTCACCGGGACTAGCGGGAGATTGAGCTCCTACAATGAGCAGTTCTTC.

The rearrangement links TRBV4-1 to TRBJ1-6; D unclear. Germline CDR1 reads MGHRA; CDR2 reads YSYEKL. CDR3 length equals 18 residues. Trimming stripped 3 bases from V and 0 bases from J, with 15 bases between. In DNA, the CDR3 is TGCGCCAGCAGCCACGGGGAGGGTTACGACTCCTATAATTCACCCCTCCACTTT. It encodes CASSHGEGYDSYNSPLHF.

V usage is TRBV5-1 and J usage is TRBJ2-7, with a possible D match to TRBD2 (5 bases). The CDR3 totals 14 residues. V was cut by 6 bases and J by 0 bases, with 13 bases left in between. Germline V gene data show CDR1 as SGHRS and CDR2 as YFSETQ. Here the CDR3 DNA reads TGCGCCAGCAATAGTGTGGGGAGCTCCTACGAGCAGTACTTC. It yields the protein CASNSVGSSYEQYF.

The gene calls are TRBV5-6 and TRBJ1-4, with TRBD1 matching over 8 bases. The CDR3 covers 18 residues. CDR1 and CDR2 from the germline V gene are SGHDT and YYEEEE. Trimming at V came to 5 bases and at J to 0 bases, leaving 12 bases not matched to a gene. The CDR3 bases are TGTGCCAGCAGTGTGGACAGGGCGAATGGGGCAACTAATGAAAAACTGTTTTTT. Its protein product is CASSVDRANGATNEKLFF.

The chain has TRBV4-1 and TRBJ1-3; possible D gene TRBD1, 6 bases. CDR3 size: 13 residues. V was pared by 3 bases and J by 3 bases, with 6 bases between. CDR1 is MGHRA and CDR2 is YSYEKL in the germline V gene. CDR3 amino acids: CASSQDSGNTIYF. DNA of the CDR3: TGCGCCAGCAGCCAGGACAGTGGAAACACCATATATTTT.